The T cell receptor (beta chain) described here comes from a study of T-cell reconstitution after alpha-beta-depleted transplantation in children. General study points: T-cell counts and diversity were attributed mostly to newly produced T cells one year after transplant. Where alpha-beta T cells came from about two months after transplant was reportedly several hundred expanded graft clones. Day-60 TCRbeta diversity that was high in some patients was derived from surviving recipient T cells and thymic progenitors.

As it was prepared, the TCRbeta library received unique molecular identifiers. TCRdb reprocessed the PCR reads via MiXCR and lists one record per CDR3 protein. Here the sample spans approximately 650,000 distinct CDR3 sequences, over 10% being singletons. This clonotype came up a few times. The antigen remains undetermined. Germline CDR1 is MGHRA and CDR2 is YSYEKL. CDR3 length: 13 residues. The V end lost 4 bases, the J end lost 7 bases, and 11 bases lay between the germline ends. The chain couples TRBV4-1 to TRBJ1-5, with unresolved D. This TCR was recovered from a girl aged 2 to 9 with congenital amegakaryocytic thrombocytopenia, due to receive a stem cell transplant. The specimen was PBMCs, collected before TCRalphabeta/CD19-depleted stem cell transplant. The CDR3 sequence: CASSPRTGQPQHF. In DNA form, the CDR3 reads TGCGCCAGCAGCCCCAGGACGGGGCAGCCCCAGCATTTT.